The 32 T cell receptor beta chains below come from one sample, sequenced in a study of cytomegalovirus exposure and HLA in healthy donors. The PCR employed 60 Vbeta primers together with 13 Jbeta primers. TCRdb's table, derived via immunoSEQ multiplex PCR, lists solely in-frame clones and lacks some. The sample lists 150,000 to 200,000 clones, 79% occurring once. Input material: PBMCs. These receptors were obtained from a woman in her forties in good health and CMV-seronegative.

The chain combines TRBV27 with TRBJ2-7; D gene unclear. V was shortened by 3 bases and J by 3 bases, with 9 bases between the two germline ends. The germline CDR1 and CDR2 sequences are MNHEY and SMNVEV (reference sequence). This CDR3 is built from 13 residues. Here the CDR3 DNA reads TGTGCCAGCAGTTTTTCACCAGGCTACGAGCAGTACTTC. Amino acid sequence: CASSFSPGYEQYF.

The gene calls are TRBV7-2 and TRBJ2-7; a weak D match, TRBD1 (7 bases). Trimming removed 2 bases at V and 1 base at J, with 21 bases between. Germline values: CDR1 SGHTA, CDR2 FQGNSA. The CDR3 totals 18 residues. The DNA of the CDR3 is TGTGCCAGCAGCTTACCCCTGGGCGGCGGGACAGTGTCCTACGAGCAGTACTTC. This encodes CASSLPLGGGTVSYEQYF. The full variable domain, its missing parts supplied by reference TRBV7-2 and TRBJ2-7, is GAGVSQSPSNKVTEKGKDVELRCDPISGHTALYWYRQSLGQGLEFLIYFQGNSAPDKSGLPSDRFSAERTGGSVSTLTIQRTQQEDSAVYLCASSLPLGGGTVSYEQYFGPGTRLTVT.

CDR3: CASSLSPGQGTGELFF. The CDR3 nucleotides read TGCGCCAGCAGCTTATCTCCGGGACAGGGAACCGGGGAGCTGTTTTTT. This chain connects TRBV5-1 to TRBJ2-2; 9 bases fit TRBD1. With V trimmed by 2 bases and J by 5 bases, 7 bases remained unmatched. The CDR3 sequence is 16 residues long. The germline V gene has CDR1 SGHRS and CDR2 YFSETQ.

J is TRBJ2-3 and V is TRBV5-1; TRBD2 agrees at 13 bases. V was clipped by 4 bases and J by 6 bases; unmatched bases: 8. In germline, CDR1 is SGHRS, CDR2 YFSETQ. This CDR3 is built from 16 residues. CDR3 sequence (DNA): TGCGCCAGCAGCGCAGACGGACTAGCGGGAGTGGATACGCAGTATTTT. This codes for CASSADGLAGVDTQYF.

The chain links TRBV7-6 to TRBJ1-1; weak D call: TRBD1 (5 bases). Germline assignment: CDR1 SGHVS and CDR2 FNYEAQ. The CDR3 extends over 13 amino acids. Trimming took off 6 bases at V and 11 bases at J, with 19 bases between the two ends. This chain's CDR3 is CASRSYRGYYAFF. Written as DNA, the CDR3 is TGTGCCAGCAGAAGTTATAGGGGATATTATGCTTTCTTT.

The V and J genes are TRBV23-1 and TRBJ1-1; 8 bases line up with TRBD1. TRBV23-1 is filed as an ORF, its function uncertain. J gave up 1 base and V 8 bases, and 3 bases lay outside the gene matches. The length of the CDR3 is 13 residues. DNA of the CDR3: TGCGCCAGCGGTGGACAGGGGAACACTGAAGCTTTCTTT. Its translation is CASGGQGNTEAFF.

This clone has a single count. This chain joins TRBV30 and TRBJ2-5; 9 nucleotides align to TRBD2. V was pared by 4 bases and J by 3 bases, with 3 bases of the junction left unmatched. This CDR3 contains 13 residues. The V gene's germline CDR1 is GTSNPN and CDR2 SVGIG (reference sequence). The CDR3 region is CAWTSGDKETQYF. CDR3 nucleotides: TGTGCCTGGACTAGCGGGGATAAAGAGACCCAGTACTTC.

The CDR3 DNA follows: TGTGCCAGCAGTTTTCAAGGGGGCGGAGCTGGGGCCAACGTCCTGACTTTC. This sequence encodes CASSFQGGGAGANVLTF. The chain uses TRBV27 and TRBJ2-6; TRBD1 agrees at 7 bases. The germline V gene encodes CDR1 MNHEY and CDR2 SMNVEV (reference sequence). CDR3 size: 17 residues. The ends lost 3 bases at V and 2 bases at J; junction bases unmatched: 7.

This clone came up a few times. J is TRBJ1-1 and V is TRBV28; D unclear. Germline V gene lookup returns CDR1 MDHEN and CDR2 SYDVKM. The CDR3 extends over 14 amino acids. Trimming cost V 2 bases and J 10 bases, with 17 bases left between them. The CDR3 nucleotides are TGTGCCAGCAGTTTAATGGAGGCATCGAGCGTAGCTTTCTTT. Translation: CASSLMEASSVAFF.

The rearrangement uses TRBV28 and TRBJ2-7, with D hard to call. V was trimmed by 5 bases and J by 3 bases, leaving 14 bases between them. Germline CDR1 and CDR2: MDHEN and SYDVKM. This CDR3 spans 14 amino acids. CDR3 sequence (DNA): TGTGCCAGCAGTGCGACAAGTCCAAGCTACGAGCAGTACTTC. This sequence encodes CASSATSPSYEQYF.

J is TRBJ2-1 and V is TRBV28, with 15 bases identical to TRBD2. This CDR3 contains 18 residues. In germline, CDR1 is MDHEN, CDR2 SYDVKM. With V trimmed by 2 bases and J by 7 bases, 9 bases remained unmatched. The CDR3 reads CASSLPLGLAGGRNEQFF. DNA for the CDR3: TGTGCCAGCAGTTTACCGCTAGGACTAGCGGGAGGGCGTAATGAGCAGTTCTTC.

The genes are TRBV7-8 and TRBJ2-7; TRBD1 matches at 8 bases. J was trimmed by 3 bases and V by 1 base; bases with no gene match: 5. CDR1 and CDR2 from the germline V gene are SGHVS and FQNEAQ. This CDR3 comprises 15 residues. CDR3 coding DNA: TGTGCCAGCAGCTTAGGGGGACAGGAACACTACGAGCAGTACTTC. Protein sequence: CASSLGGQEHYEQYF.

This chain links TRBV29-1 with TRBJ2-7; no reliable D call. The V and J ends lost 5 bases and 0 bases respectively, with 8 bases between them. Looked up from germline, CDR1 is SQVTM and CDR2 is ANQGSEA. The CDR3 is 12 residues long. CDR3 in amino acids: CSVTASSYEQYF. CDR3 nucleotide sequence: TGCAGCGTTACTGCGAGCTCCTACGAGCAGTACTTC.

This clone occurred a few times. This chain connects TRBV4-3 to TRBJ2-2; the match to TRBD2 covers 11 bases. The CDR3 extends over 16 amino acids. The J segment lost 5 bases and the V segment lost 7 bases, leaving 9 bases of the junction unmatched. Germline V lookup: CDR1 LGHNA, CDR2 YSLEER. CDR3: CASNEEGLAGTGELFF. CDR3 sequence (DNA): TGCGCCAGCAACGAGGAAGGACTAGCGGGTACCGGGGAGCTGTTTTTT.

This clone was counted once. The chain uses TRBV27 and TRBJ1-2; D is ambiguous. V lost 3 bases to trimming and J lost 6 bases, with 11 bases between them. Germline-derived CDR1 and CDR2 are MNHEY and SMNVEV (reference sequence). The CDR3 totals 13 residues. CDR3 sequence (DNA): TGTGCCAGCAGTTTGGAGGGAATTCATGGCTACACCTTC. Translation: CASSLEGIHGYTF.

This clone was observed once. J is TRBJ1-1 and V is TRBV19, with 12 bases fitting TRBD1. Unmatched junction bases numbered 12, after V lost 6 bases and J lost 4 bases. The CDR3 extends over 17 amino acids. The germline V gene has CDR1 LNHDA and CDR2 SQIVND (reference sequence). The CDR3 DNA is TGTGCCAGTAGCCTCAAGGGACAGGGGGCGCTTGCCACTGAAGCTTTCTTT. Amino acids: CASSLKGQGALATEAFF.

CDR3 sequence reads: CATDGHTEKLFF. The CDR3 nucleotides read TGTGCCACCGATGGACACACCGAAAAACTGTTTTTT. The chain employs TRBV19 and TRBJ1-4, with D maybe TRBD1 (5 bases). Germline V gene sequence: CDR1 LNHDA, CDR2 SQIVND (reference sequence). The CDR3 totals 12 residues. Between the trimmed V and J ends, which lost 10 bases and 8 bases, there was a span of 14 bases.

The CDR3 is CASSSGGTGAYEQYF. The CDR3 DNA sequence: TGTGCCAGCTCATCTGGGGGGACAGGGGCCTACGAGCAGTACTTC. This chain links TRBV18 with TRBJ2-7; 10 positions match TRBD1. V was pared by 5 bases and J by 2 bases, with 6 bases of the junction left unmatched. The germline gives CDR1 KGHSH, CDR2 LQKENI. The CDR3 totals 15 residues.

This clone appeared a single time. The rearrangement joins TRBV11-3 to TRBJ2-5, with 10 bases identical to TRBD1. This CDR3 is 16 amino acids long. The junction had 10 bases not matched to a gene; V was cut back by 4 bases and J by 5 bases. Germline V gene data show CDR1 as SGHNT and CDR2 as YENEEA. CDR3 loop: CASSSMTGGRWETQYF. DNA for the CDR3: TGTGCCAGCAGCTCGATGACAGGGGGCAGGTGGGAGACCCAGTACTTC.

The chain is built from TRBV5-1 and TRBJ2-1; D is undetermined. The CDR3 loop spans 15 amino acids. The V and J ends lost 0 bases and 5 bases respectively, with 12 bases between them. Germline lookup yields CDR1 SGHRS and CDR2 YFSETQ. CDR3 amino acids: CASSLGARTDNEQFF. CDR3 coding DNA: TGCGCCAGCAGCTTGGGCGCCCGTACAGACAATGAGCAGTTCTTC.

The rearrangement joins TRBV5-1 to TRBJ2-7, with D possibly TRBD2 on 5 matching bases. V gave up 3 bases and J gave up 2 bases, with 12 bases separating them. The CDR3 is 14 amino acids. CDR1 and CDR2 from the germline V gene are SGHRS and YFSETQ. The CDR3 coding sequence is TGCGCCAGCAGCTCCGGCGGACTCACCTACGAGCAGTACTTC. Protein product: CASSSGGLTYEQYF.

The chain links TRBV19 to TRBJ1-5; TRBD1 is a possible D gene (5 bases). CDR1 LNHDA and CDR2 SQIVND come from the germline V gene (reference sequence). V was clipped by 5 bases and J by 4 bases, with 15 bases between them. The CDR3 sequence is 15 residues long. CDR3 loop: CASSPGLSPNQPQHF. The CDR3 nucleotides are TGTGCCAGTAGTCCGGGACTGAGTCCAAATCAGCCCCAGCATTTT. Full variable domain (remainder filled in from reference TRBV19 and TRBJ1-5): DGGITQSPKYLFRKEGQNVTLSCEQNLNHDAMYWYRQDPGQGLRLIYYSQIVNDFQKGDIAEGYSVSREKKESFPLTVTSAQKNPTAFYLCASSPGLSPNQPQHFGDGTRLSIL.

This clone was observed a few times. The chain recombines TRBV4-2 with TRBJ1-1, with TRBD1 matching over 7 bases. J lost 5 bases, V lost 1 base, and 10 bases had no gene match. The CDR3 sequence is 16 residues long. CDR1 is LGHNA, CDR2 YNFKEQ, per germline. CDR3: CASSQGGVQGETEAFF. For the CDR3, the DNA is TGTGCCAGCAGCCAAGGGGGAGTCCAGGGGGAGACTGAAGCTTTCTTT.

The rearrangement joins TRBV28 to TRBJ1-5; possibly TRBD1 for D (6 bases). CDR1 is MDHEN, CDR2 SYDVKM, per germline. This CDR3 is built from 14 residues. V was clipped by 6 bases and J by 6 bases, with 15 bases between them. CDR3 sequence: CASSRQASVQPQHF. CDR3 nucleotides: TGTGCCAGCAGCCGACAGGCCTCGGTTCAGCCCCAGCATTTT. Full variable domain (rest looked up from reference TRBV28 and TRBJ1-5): DVKVTQSSRYLVKRTGEKVFLECVQDMDHENMFWYRQDPGLGLRLIYFSYDVKMKEKGDIPEGYSVSREKKERFSLILESASTNQTSMYLCASSRQASVQPQHFGDGTRLSIL.

This chain joins TRBV15 and TRBJ2-2, with D unclear. Trimming cost V 4 bases and J 1 base, with 16 bases left between them. CDR1 is LNHNV, CDR2 YYDKDF, per germline (reference sequence). The CDR3 is 17 residues long. CDR3 bases: TGTGCCACCAGCACCCTCTGGGCAGCCCAGAACACCGGGGAGCTGTTTTTT. Translated, it gives CATSTLWAAQNTGELFF.

The genes are TRBV28 and TRBJ1-5; maybe TRBD1 (5 bases). The CDR3 totals 14 residues. Trimming removed 2 bases from V and 7 bases from J, with 12 bases in between. CDR1 and CDR2 from the germline V gene are MDHEN and SYDVKM. As DNA, the CDR3 is TGTGCCAGCAGTTTACGCGGCGGGGGACAGCCCCAGCATTTT. This encodes CASSLRGGGQPQHF.

The genes are TRBV29-1 and TRBJ1-1; D is unclear. Looked up from germline, CDR1 is SQVTM and CDR2 is ANQGSEA. The CDR3 spans 14 residues. The ends were cut back, 0 bases at V and 2 bases at J, with 10 bases in the middle. CDR3 DNA: TGCAGCGTTGAAGAGGGCAGACTAAACACTGAAGCTTTCTTT. This gives the protein CSVEEGRLNTEAFF. Full variable domain (missing parts from reference TRBV29-1 and TRBJ1-1): SAVISQKPSRDICQRGTSLTIQCQVDSQVTMMFWYRQQPGQSLTLIATANQGSEATYESGFVIDKFPISRPNLTFSTLTVSNMSPEDSSIYLCSVEEGRLNTEAFFGQGTRLTVV.

The gene calls are TRBV7-6 and TRBJ2-3; unclear D gene. Germline V lookup: CDR1 SGHVS, CDR2 FNYEAQ. Trimming pared 2 bases from V and 3 bases from J, leaving 15 bases between. The CDR3 totals 16 residues. The CDR3 bases are TGTGCCAGCAGCTTATTAGTTCCGGGTGGGACAGATACGCAGTATTTT. As protein: CASSLLVPGGTDTQYF.

This chain joins TRBV7-9 and TRBJ1-2; unclear D gene. Germline V gene sequence: CDR1 SEHNR, CDR2 FQNEAQ (reference sequence). With 0 bases removed from V and 3 bases from J, the gap between germline ends came to 8 bases. The CDR3 totals 14 residues. The CDR3 here is CASSLAAVDYGYTF. The CDR3 coding sequence is TGTGCCAGCAGCTTAGCGGCCGTGGACTATGGCTACACCTTC.

The chain couples TRBV5-4 to TRBJ2-7; 9 bases align to TRBD1. Germline V gene sequence: CDR1 SGHNT, CDR2 YYREEE (reference sequence). Germline trimming cut 0 bases from V and 6 bases from J; bases unmatched to any gene: 7. This CDR3 spans 15 amino acids. This chain's CDR3 is CASSLGSDRGGEQYF. The CDR3 region has the DNA TGTGCCAGCAGCTTGGGGAGTGACAGGGGGGGCGAGCAGTACTTC.

The V and J genes are TRBV27 and TRBJ2-1; 7 bases fit TRBD1. The CDR3 is 15 amino acids. The trim removed 7 bases at V and 4 bases at J, leaving 10 bases unmatched. Germline V gene sequence: CDR1 MNHEY, CDR2 SMNVEV (reference sequence). CDR3 bases: TGTGCCAGCACTCACCGGGACAGCATTTACAATGAGCAGTTCTTC. This sequence encodes CASTHRDSIYNEQFF.

The CDR3 loop is CASRIYGGITEAFF. In DNA form, the CDR3 reads TGTGCCAGCAGGATTTATGGGGGGATTACTGAAGCTTTCTTT. V and J are TRBV6-1 and TRBJ1-1; a possible D gene is TRBD1 (5 bases). Germline V gives CDR1 MNHNS, CDR2 SASEGT. The CDR3 is 14 amino acids. V shed 6 bases and J shed 5 bases, with 16 bases lying between them.